This record covers a single T cell receptor (beta chain). Study processing details: Amplifying reference gene primers gave estimates of nucleated cell counts. Assay: immunoSEQ multiplex PCR; the TCRdb copy retains only in-frame clones and omits some. V and J calls plus clone size are reproduced from that table; the DNA served to infer D and trimming. This table has about 190,000 clones, approximately 91% appearing once. The data were taken from a study of blood T cell repertoires in COVID-19. Trimming removed 0 bases at V and 6 bases at J, with 7 bases between. CDR1 SGHNT and CDR2 YYREEE come from the germline V gene (reference sequence). CDR3 size: 13 residues.

Sequenced: peripheral blood. The V gene is TRBV5-4, the J gene TRBJ2-1, with D perhaps TRBD2 (6 bases). This sequence was found in a man in his forties with acute or convalescent COVID-19. DNA of the CDR3: TGTGCCAGCAGCTTGGGGCGGGGCAATGAGCAGTTCTTC. It is translated as CASSLGRGNEQFF.